What follows is one T cell receptor (beta chain) and its context. Its target is not known. Germline loops: CDR1 SGHRS, CDR2 YFSETQ. The CDR3 runs 13 residues. Deletions cut 0 bases from V and 7 bases from J, with 8 bases between. This specimen belongs to a study of identical twins. Study-wide results and limits: Insertion counts were lower in abundant cord blood beta clonotypes, a trend that memory repertoires did not show. An excess of low generation probability was shown by twin-shared out-of-frame alpha sequences.

TCRdb reprocessed the 5' RACE reads via MiXCR and lists one record per CDR3 protein. The sample comprises just over 450,000 distinct CDR3 sequences, more than 13% of which are singletons, and roughly 0.56% rests with the top ten. These same records also appear under a second study, on yellow fever vaccine responses in identical twins.

The rearrangement joins TRBV5-1 to TRBJ2-1, with unresolved D. Sequenced material: CD4+ T cells sorted from blood. The TCR was taken from a young woman in good health. The CDR3 DNA reads as TGCGCCAGCAGCTTGGATGGGGTAAATGAGCAGTTCTTC. It yields the protein CASSLDGVNEQFF.